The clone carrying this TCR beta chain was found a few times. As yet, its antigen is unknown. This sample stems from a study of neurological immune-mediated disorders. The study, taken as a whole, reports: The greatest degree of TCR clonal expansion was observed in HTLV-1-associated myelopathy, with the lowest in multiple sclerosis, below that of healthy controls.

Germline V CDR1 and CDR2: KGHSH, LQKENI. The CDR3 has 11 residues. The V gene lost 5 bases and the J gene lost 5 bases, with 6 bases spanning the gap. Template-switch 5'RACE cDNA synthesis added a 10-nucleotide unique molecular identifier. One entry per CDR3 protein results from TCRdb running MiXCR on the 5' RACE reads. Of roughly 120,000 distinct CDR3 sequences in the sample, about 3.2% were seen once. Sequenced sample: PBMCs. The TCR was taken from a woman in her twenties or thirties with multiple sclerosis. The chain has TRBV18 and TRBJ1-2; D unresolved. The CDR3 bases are TGTGCCAGCTCAGACGGTTATGGCTACACCTTC. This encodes CASSDGYGYTF.